The TCR beta chain described here comes from a study of T cell responses to AZD1222 COVID-19 vaccine. Repertoires were generated with immunoSEQ multiplex PCR, while TCRdb's copy carries only in-frame clones and drops some. The sample consists of about 140,000 clones, 80% to 90% of them appearing once. Per germline, CDR1 SEHNR and CDR2 FQNEAQ (reference sequence). This CDR3 comprises 13 residues. The V end was cut by 1 base, the J end by 12 bases, with 13 bases between. Concerning this clone itself: Its antigen is unknown.

Study-level findings and limits: Dominant at 160-218 and 743-854, vaccine-associated CD4 TCRs also spanned spike.

The V and J genes are TRBV7-9 and TRBJ2-1; D is possibly TRBD2 (6 bases). The specimen was peripheral blood, collected on day 0 of AZD1222 vaccination. The source of this sequence is an adult in good health. This chain's CDR3 is CASSLDSGGVQFF. The DNA of the CDR3 is TGTGCCAGCAGCTTAGATAGCGGAGGAGTGCAGTTCTTC.